Below, 28 T cell receptor beta chains from the same sample are listed, as sequenced in a study of cytotoxic CD8 clonotypes in ibrutinib-treated CLL. Sequencing used immunoSEQ multiplex PCR; TCRdb keeps in-frame clones, though not all of them. The sample shows over 70,000 clones, just over 85% of them seen only once. The material sequenced was PBMCs, taken before ibrutinib treatment. Receptors originate from a human donor with chronic lymphocytic leukemia.

The chain links TRBV18 to TRBJ1-3; D not certain. The CDR3 runs to 16 residues. Looked up from germline, CDR1 is KGHSH and CDR2 is LQKENI. Trimming stripped 5 bases from V and 0 bases from J, with 14 bases between. The CDR3 spells CASSGSHISSGNTIYF. The CDR3 DNA follows: TGTGCCAGCTCAGGAAGTCATATCAGCTCTGGAAACACCATATATTTT.

This clone came up a few times. This chain connects TRBV11-2 to TRBJ2-7, with 9 bases fitting TRBD1. The CDR3 spans 15 residues. Trimming took 3 bases from V and 5 from J; bases not matched to a gene: 8. Germline V gene data show CDR1 as SGHAT and CDR2 as FQNNGV. CDR3 coding DNA: TGTGCCAGCAGCTTCACAGGGGGCGCGGGACACGAGCAGTACTTC. Translating it yields CASSFTGGAGHEQYF.

The V and J genes are TRBV7-2 and TRBJ2-7; D not certain. Germline CDR1 SGHTA, CDR2 FQGNSA. The CDR3 spans 15 residues. V shed 4 bases and J shed 7 bases, with 20 bases lying between them. In DNA, the CDR3 is TGTGCCAGCAGCTCGTTGAGTACGGGCTACGAGGAGCAGTACTTC. Translating it yields CASSSLSTGYEEQYF.

The rearrangement links TRBV19 to TRBJ2-5, with 11 bases aligning to TRBD2. CDR3 length equals 15 residues. V shed 5 bases and J 5 bases; nucleotides not matched to a gene: 7. The germline V gene encodes CDR1 LNHDA and CDR2 SQIVND (reference sequence). The CDR3, as DNA: TGTGCCAGTAGTGTAGTCCTAGCGGGAGGTGAGACCCAGTACTTC. It encodes CASSVVLAGGETQYF.

The genes are TRBV21-1 and TRBJ1-4; the D call of TRBD1 is as the table states it, not checked on the DNA. TRBV21-1 represents a pseudogene. The CDR3 covers 16 residues. CDR3 loop: CASSNGKQGALEKLFF. The CDR3, as DNA: TGTGCCAGCAGCAACGGAAAACAGGGGGCGCTGGAAAAACTGTTTTTT.

The rearrangement joins TRBV18 to TRBJ2-1; 13 bases are shared with TRBD2. The junction had 10 bases not matched to a gene; V was cut back by 3 bases and J by 8 bases. This CDR3 has 17 residues. Germline CDR1 KGHSH, CDR2 LQKENI. The CDR3 region is CASSPPTSGRAVDEQFF. The CDR3 region has the DNA TGTGCCAGCTCACCTCCCACTAGCGGGAGGGCCGTGGATGAGCAGTTCTTC.

The V call is TRBV7-9, the J call TRBJ2-3; D is perhaps TRBD2 (5 bases). This CDR3 region has 13 residues. Trimming shortened V by 0 bases and J by 8 bases, and 9 bases separated the two germline ends. Looked up from germline, CDR1 is SEHNR and CDR2 is FQNEAQ (reference sequence). The CDR3 reads CASSLAELVTQYF. The CDR3 nucleotides read TGTGCCAGCAGCTTAGCCGAACTAGTTACGCAGTATTTT.

J is TRBJ2-1 and V is TRBV9; D uncertain. There are 12 residues in the CDR3. CDR1 is SGDLS, CDR2 YYNGEE, per germline. Trimming took off 4 bases at V and 3 bases at J, with 5 bases between the two ends. CDR3 protein: CASSRDYNEQFF. CDR3 sequence (DNA): TGTGCCAGCAGCCGTGACTACAATGAGCAGTTCTTC.

The V and J genes are TRBV19 and TRBJ2-2, with 8 bases that match TRBD1. With 5 bases clipped from V and 5 bases from J, the junction kept 4 bases outside the gene matches. The germline V gene encodes CDR1 LNHDA and CDR2 SQIVND (reference sequence). The CDR3 sequence is 14 residues long. Here the CDR3 DNA reads TGTGCCAGTAGTTCTCAGGGGGCGACCGGGGAGCTGTTTTTT. Amino acid sequence: CASSSQGATGELFF.

This clone was detected ten times or more. The chain combines TRBV7-2 with TRBJ2-4; no firm D call. The germline V gene encodes CDR1 SGHTA and CDR2 FQGNSA. The V and J ends lost 1 base and 5 bases respectively, with 9 bases between them. The CDR3 extends over 14 amino acids. CDR3 residues: CASSLDVRENIQYF. Here the CDR3 DNA reads TGTGCCAGCAGCTTAGATGTCAGAGAAAACATTCAGTACTTC.

This chain joins TRBV7-9 and TRBJ2-1; no definite D call. Per germline, CDR1 SEHNR and CDR2 FQNEAQ (reference sequence). Trimming removed 3 bases at V and 0 bases at J, with 6 bases between. CDR3 length equals 14 residues. The CDR3 loop reads CASSFISSYNEQFF. DNA for the CDR3: TGTGCCAGCAGCTTTATTAGCTCCTACAATGAGCAGTTCTTC.

The chain carries TRBV19 and TRBJ1-2, with TRBD1 matching over 7 bases. Germline V CDR1 and CDR2: LNHDA, SQIVND (reference sequence). V dropped 9 bases and J dropped 4; count of bases not matched to a gene: 11. The CDR3 loop spans 14 amino acids. The CDR3: CASRPGTVVYGYTF. CDR3 DNA: TGTGCCAGCCGGCCTGGGACAGTAGTCTATGGCTACACCTTC.

CDR3 protein: CASSRGETGELFF. CDR3 nucleotides: TGTGCCAGCAGCCGGGGTGAGACCGGGGAGCTGTTTTTT. The J gene is TRBJ2-2, the V gene TRBV5-4; a possible D gene is TRBD2 (5 bases). The CDR3 runs to 13 residues. Trimming removed 4 bases at V and 5 bases at J, with 9 bases between. The germline gives CDR1 SGHNT, CDR2 YYREEE (reference sequence).

The genes are TRBV27 and TRBJ2-7; a weak D match, TRBD1 (6 bases). Per the germline V gene, CDR1 is MNHEY and CDR2 is SMNVEV (reference sequence). Trimming stripped 4 bases from V and 0 bases from J, with 19 bases between. This CDR3 spans 17 amino acids. The CDR3 is CASSSRQALYPSYEQYF. CDR3 coding DNA: TGTGCCAGCAGTTCCAGACAGGCACTCTACCCCTCCTACGAGCAGTACTTC.

The CDR3 is CASSPRTSGNTGELFF. CDR3 coding DNA: TGCGCCAGCAGCCCGCGGACTAGCGGGAACACCGGGGAGCTGTTTTTT. The V gene is TRBV5-1, the J gene TRBJ2-2; TRBD2 matches 10 bases. Germline V lookup: CDR1 SGHRS, CDR2 YFSETQ. This CDR3 has 16 residues. With V trimmed by 4 bases and J by 1 base, 4 bases remained unmatched.

J is TRBJ1-2 and V is TRBV15, with D tentatively TRBD1 (5 bases). Trimming removed 0 bases at V and 4 bases at J, with 9 bases between. Per the germline V gene, CDR1 is LNHNV and CDR2 is YYDKDF (reference sequence). The CDR3 loop spans 14 amino acids. The CDR3, as DNA: TGTGCCACCAGCAGAGATCGGGGCAGCTATGGCTACACCTTC. Protein: CATSRDRGSYGYTF.

This chain connects TRBV10-2 to TRBJ2-6; no reliable D call. Trimming shortened V by 6 bases and J by 0 bases, and 15 bases separated the two germline ends. CDR3 size: 17 residues. The germline CDR1 and CDR2 sequences are WSHSY and SAAADI. CDR3 nucleotide sequence: TGCGCCAGCAGATCCCCTCCGGGTTCCTCTGGGGCCAACGTCCTGACTTTC. It is translated as CASRSPPGSSGANVLTF.

This clone was detected once. The rearrangement uses TRBV29-1 and TRBJ2-3; TRBD2 matches 13 bases. This CDR3 has 15 residues. The V segment lost 7 bases and the J segment 4 bases; nucleotides outside the gene matches: 8. CDR1 and CDR2 from the germline V gene are SQVTM and ANQGSEA. The CDR3 sequence is CSAFRTSGRSDTQYF. CDR3 nucleotide sequence: TGCAGCGCATTCCGGACTAGCGGGAGATCAGATACGCAGTATTTT.

DNA for the CDR3: TGTGCCAGCAGCTCCGGGGGGATGAAGACCCAGTACTTC. Its protein is CASSSGGMKTQYF. The chain is built from TRBV7-3 and TRBJ2-5, with 7 bases aligning to TRBD2. Germline V gives CDR1 SGHTA, CDR2 FQGTGA. Trimming removed 4 bases from V and 6 bases from J; junction bases left unmatched: 5. This CDR3 has 13 residues.

This clone came up once. The genes are TRBV11-2 and TRBJ2-7; perhaps D is TRBD1 or TRBD2 (6 bases each). CDR1 and CDR2 from the germline V gene are SGHAT and FQNNGV. CDR3 length: 14 amino acids. Trimming shortened V by 1 base and J by 4 bases, and 11 bases separated the two germline ends. The DNA of the CDR3 is TGTGCCAGCAGCTTAGTTGGAGGGGGTTACGAGCAGTACTTC. It encodes CASSLVGGGYEQYF.

This clone has a handful of counts. The V gene is TRBV19, the J gene TRBJ2-7; the D gene is possibly TRBD1 (6 bases). The ends were cut back, 0 bases at V and 6 bases at J, with 15 bases in the middle. The CDR3 is 15 residues long. Germline values: CDR1 LNHDA, CDR2 SQIVND (reference sequence). CDR3 DNA sequence: TGTGCCAGTAGTATAGATGCTGGACAGTACCTCGAGCAGTACTTC. Translating gives CASSIDAGQYLEQYF.

The rearrangement joins TRBV7-8 to TRBJ1-5; weak D call: TRBD1 (5 bases). The V gene's germline CDR1 is SGHVS and CDR2 FQNEAQ. V was clipped by 5 bases and J by 1 base, with 15 bases between them. The CDR3 runs to 16 residues. The CDR3 loop is CASSPGRLGSNQPQHF. The CDR3 DNA is TGTGCCAGCAGCCCAGGGCGGTTGGGGAGCAATCAGCCCCAGCATTTT.

The chain uses TRBV11-3 and TRBJ2-1; D is unresolved. Trimming took off 5 bases at V and 4 bases at J, with 9 bases between the two ends. The germline V gene has CDR1 SGHNT and CDR2 YENEEA. CDR3 length equals 13 residues. The CDR3 loop is CASSPTAYNEQFF. CDR3 nucleotide sequence: TGTGCCAGCAGCCCTACTGCATACAATGAGCAGTTCTTC.

This sequence joins TRBV27 and TRBJ2-7; D perhaps matches TRBD1 (5 bases). The CDR3 spans 15 residues. V was pared by 4 bases and J by 0 bases, with 13 bases between. Germline lookup yields CDR1 MNHEY and CDR2 SMNVEV (reference sequence). This CDR3 is CASSSHTGASYEQYF. CDR3 in DNA: TGTGCCAGCAGTTCCCATACAGGCGCCTCCTACGAGCAGTACTTC.

The chain employs TRBV19 and TRBJ1-5; D gene uncertain. This CDR3 is 15 amino acids long. Trimming stripped 0 bases from V and 3 bases from J, with 9 bases between. Per the germline V gene, CDR1 is LNHDA and CDR2 is SQIVND (reference sequence). CDR3 bases: TGTGCCAGTAGTATAGAACCAGAAGACAATCAGCCCCAGCATTTT. Its protein is CASSIEPEDNQPQHF.

The rearrangement joins TRBV5-6 to TRBJ1-5; the match to TRBD1 covers 9 bases. CDR3 length equals 18 residues. J lost 0 bases, V lost 0 bases, and 7 bases had no gene match. Germline V CDR1 and CDR2: SGHDT, YYEEEE. CDR3 protein: CASSLGGTGRYSNQPQHF. CDR3 DNA: TGTGCCAGCAGCTTGGGAGGGACAGGGCGATATAGCAATCAGCCCCAGCATTTT.

The chain links TRBV29-1 to TRBJ1-3; TRBD1 matches 8 bases. CDR1 and CDR2 (germline): SQVTM, ANQGSEA. CDR3 length equals 14 residues. V dropped 4 bases and J dropped 0; count of bases not matched to a gene: 2. The CDR3 here is CSVGTGSSGNTIYF. The CDR3 nucleotides read TGCAGCGTTGGGACAGGGAGCTCTGGAAACACCATATATTTT.

This clone was detected only a few times. V gene TRBV13 combines with J gene TRBJ1-2, with a possible D match to TRBD1 (5 bases). The V end lost 1 base, the J end lost 3 bases, and 18 bases lay between the germline ends. Germline loops: CDR1 PRHDT, CDR2 FYEKMQ (reference sequence). The CDR3 has 17 residues. The CDR3 DNA reads as TGTGCCAGCAGCTTAGCCCCCCCGGATGGGGGGTACTATGGCTACACCTTC. This codes for CASSLAPPDGGYYGYTF.